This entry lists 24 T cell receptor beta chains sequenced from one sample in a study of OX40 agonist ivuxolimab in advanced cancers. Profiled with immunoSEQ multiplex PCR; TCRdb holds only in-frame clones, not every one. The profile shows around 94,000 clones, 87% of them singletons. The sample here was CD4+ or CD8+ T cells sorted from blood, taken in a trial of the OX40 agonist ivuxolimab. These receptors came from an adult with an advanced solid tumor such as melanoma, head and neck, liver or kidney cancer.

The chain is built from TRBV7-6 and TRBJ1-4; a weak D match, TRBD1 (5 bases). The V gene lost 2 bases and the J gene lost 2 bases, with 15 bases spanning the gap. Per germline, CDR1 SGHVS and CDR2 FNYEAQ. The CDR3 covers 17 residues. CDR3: CASSLRGIIGTNEKLFF. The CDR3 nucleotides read TGTGCCAGCAGCTTAAGGGGCATAATTGGTACTAATGAAAAACTGTTTTTT.

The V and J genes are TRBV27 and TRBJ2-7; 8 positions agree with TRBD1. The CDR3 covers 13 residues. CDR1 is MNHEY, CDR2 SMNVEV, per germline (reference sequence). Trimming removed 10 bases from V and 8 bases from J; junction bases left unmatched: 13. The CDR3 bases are TGTGCCACCTCTGGACAGGGCCAATTGAAGCAGTACTTC. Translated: CATSGQGQLKQYF.

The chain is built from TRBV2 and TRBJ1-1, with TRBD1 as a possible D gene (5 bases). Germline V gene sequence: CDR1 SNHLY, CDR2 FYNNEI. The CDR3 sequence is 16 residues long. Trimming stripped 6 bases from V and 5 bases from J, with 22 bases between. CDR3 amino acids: CASRGPLGRGKTEAFF. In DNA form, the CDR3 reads TGTGCCAGCAGGGGACCCCTGGGGAGGGGTAAGACTGAAGCTTTCTTT.

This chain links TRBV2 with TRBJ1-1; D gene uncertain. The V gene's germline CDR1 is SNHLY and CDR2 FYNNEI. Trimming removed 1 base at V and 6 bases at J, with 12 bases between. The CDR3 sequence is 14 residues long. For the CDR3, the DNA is TGTGCCAGCAGTGAAGTTAGGCAGTTCTCTGAAGCTTTCTTT. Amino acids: CASSEVRQFSEAFF.

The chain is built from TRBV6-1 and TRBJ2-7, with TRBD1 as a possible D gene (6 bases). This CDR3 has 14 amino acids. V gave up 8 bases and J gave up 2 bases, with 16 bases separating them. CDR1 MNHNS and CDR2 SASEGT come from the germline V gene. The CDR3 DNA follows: TGTGCCAGCGGACACAGGGAAGGCCCCTACGAGCAGTACTTC. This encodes CASGHREGPYEQYF.

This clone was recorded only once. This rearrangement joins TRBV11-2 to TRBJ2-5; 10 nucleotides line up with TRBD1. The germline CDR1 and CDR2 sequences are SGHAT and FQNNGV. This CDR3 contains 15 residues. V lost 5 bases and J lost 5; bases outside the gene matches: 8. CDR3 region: CASSQNPGQGETQYF. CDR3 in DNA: TGTGCCAGCAGCCAGAACCCGGGACAGGGGGAGACCCAGTACTTC. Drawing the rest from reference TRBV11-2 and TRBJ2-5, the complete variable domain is EAGVAQSPRYKIIEKRQSVAFWCNPISGHATLYWYQQILGQGPKLLIQFQNNGVVDDSQLPKDRFSAERLKGVDSTLKIQPAKLEDSAVYLCASSQNPGQGETQYFGPGTRLLVL.

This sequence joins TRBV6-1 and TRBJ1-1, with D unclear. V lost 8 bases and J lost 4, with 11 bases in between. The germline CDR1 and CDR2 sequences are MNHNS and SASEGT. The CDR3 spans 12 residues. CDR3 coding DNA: TGTGCCAGCGGGGTAGGAGGCACTGAAGCTTTCTTT. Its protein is CASGVGGTEAFF.

CDR3 loop: CASTVNGREETQYF. In nucleotides, the CDR3 is TGTGCCAGCACCGTAAACGGGCGGGAAGAGACCCAGTACTTC. The chain uses TRBV7-8 and TRBJ2-5, with D possibly TRBD2 on 5 matching bases. Trimming took off 7 bases at V and 3 bases at J, with 15 bases between the two ends. CDR1 is SGHVS and CDR2 is FQNEAQ in the germline V gene. There are 14 residues in the CDR3.

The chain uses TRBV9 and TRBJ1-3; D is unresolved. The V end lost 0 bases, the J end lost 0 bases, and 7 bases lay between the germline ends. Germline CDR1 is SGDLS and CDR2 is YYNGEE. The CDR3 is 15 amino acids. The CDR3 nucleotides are TGTGCCAGCAGCGTAGACCCAGACTCTGGAAACACCATATATTTT. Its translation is CASSVDPDSGNTIYF. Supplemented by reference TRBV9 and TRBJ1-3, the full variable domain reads DSGVTQTPKHLITATGQRVTLRCSPRSGDLSVYWYQQSLDQGLQFLIQYYNGEERAKGNILERFSAQQFPDLHSELNLSSLELGDSALYFCASSVDPDSGNTIYFGEGSWLTVV.

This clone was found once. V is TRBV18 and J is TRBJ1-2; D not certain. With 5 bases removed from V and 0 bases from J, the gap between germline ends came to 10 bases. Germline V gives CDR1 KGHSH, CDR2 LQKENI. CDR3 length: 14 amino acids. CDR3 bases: TGTGCCAGCTCAAGTTCAAGGGCTAACTATGGCTACACCTTC. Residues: CASSSSRANYGYTF.

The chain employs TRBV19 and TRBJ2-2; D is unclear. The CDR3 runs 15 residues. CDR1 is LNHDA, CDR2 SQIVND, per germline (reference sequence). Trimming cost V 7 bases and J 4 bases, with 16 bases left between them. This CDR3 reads CASNKKITTTGELFF. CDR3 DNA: TGTGCCAGTAACAAAAAAATAACAACCACCGGGGAGCTGTTTTTT.

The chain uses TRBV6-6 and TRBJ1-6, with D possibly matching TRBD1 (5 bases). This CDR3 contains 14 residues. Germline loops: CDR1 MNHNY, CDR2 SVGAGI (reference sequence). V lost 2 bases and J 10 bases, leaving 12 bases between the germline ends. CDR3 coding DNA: TGTGCCAGCAGTTACGGGTTGGGGGGGTCACCCCTCCACTTT. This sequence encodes CASSYGLGGSPLHF.

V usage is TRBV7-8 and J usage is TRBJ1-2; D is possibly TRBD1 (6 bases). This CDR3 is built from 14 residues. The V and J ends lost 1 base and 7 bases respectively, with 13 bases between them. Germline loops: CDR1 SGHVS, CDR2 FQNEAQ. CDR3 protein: CASSLDSGALGYTF. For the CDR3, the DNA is TGTGCCAGCAGCTTAGATTCGGGGGCCCTTGGCTACACCTTC.

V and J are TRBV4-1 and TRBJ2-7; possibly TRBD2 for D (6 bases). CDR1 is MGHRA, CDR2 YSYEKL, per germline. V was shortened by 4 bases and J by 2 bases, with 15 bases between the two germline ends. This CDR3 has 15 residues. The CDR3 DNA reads TGCGCCAGCAGCCTGAGGGCCGGGGGACCCTACGAGCAGTACTTC. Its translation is CASSLRAGGPYEQYF.

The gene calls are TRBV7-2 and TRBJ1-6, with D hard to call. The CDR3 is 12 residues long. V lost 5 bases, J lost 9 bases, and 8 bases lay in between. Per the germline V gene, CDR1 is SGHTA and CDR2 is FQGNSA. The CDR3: CASSLPSSPLHF. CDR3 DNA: TGTGCCAGCAGCCTGCCGAGTTCACCCCTCCACTTT.

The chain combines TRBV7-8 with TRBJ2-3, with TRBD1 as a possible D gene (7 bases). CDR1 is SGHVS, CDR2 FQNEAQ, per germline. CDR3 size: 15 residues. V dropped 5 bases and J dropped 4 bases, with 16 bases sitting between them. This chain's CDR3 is CASSIDREVADTQYF. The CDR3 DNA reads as TGTGCCAGCAGCATCGACAGGGAGGTTGCAGATACGCAGTATTTT.

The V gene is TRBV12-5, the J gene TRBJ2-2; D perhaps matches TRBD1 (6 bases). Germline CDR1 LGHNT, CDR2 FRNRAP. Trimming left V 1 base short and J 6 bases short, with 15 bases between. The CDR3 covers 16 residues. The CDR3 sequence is CASGLGEGHPPGELFF. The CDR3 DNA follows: TGTGCTAGTGGTTTGGGAGAGGGACACCCCCCCGGGGAGCTGTTTTTT.

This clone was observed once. The CDR3 reads CASSLANRQGATYEQYF. CDR3 coding DNA: TGTGCCAGCAGCTTGGCTAATCGGCAGGGGGCGACCTACGAGCAGTACTTC. The rearrangement links TRBV7-6 to TRBJ2-7; TRBD1 aligns across 8 bases. CDR1 is SGHVS and CDR2 is FNYEAQ in the germline V gene. The CDR3 loop spans 17 amino acids. V gave up 3 bases and J gave up 2 bases; unmatched junction bases: 12.

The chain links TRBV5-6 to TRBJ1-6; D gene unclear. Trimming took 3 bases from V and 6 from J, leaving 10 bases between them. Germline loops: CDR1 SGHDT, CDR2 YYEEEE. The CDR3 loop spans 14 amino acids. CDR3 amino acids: CASSSTQINSPLHF. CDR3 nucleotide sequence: TGTGCCAGCAGCTCCACCCAGATTAATTCACCCCTCCACTTT.

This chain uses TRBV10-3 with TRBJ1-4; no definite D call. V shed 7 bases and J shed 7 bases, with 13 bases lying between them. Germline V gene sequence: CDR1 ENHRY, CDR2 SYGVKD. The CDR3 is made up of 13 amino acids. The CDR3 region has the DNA TGTGCCATCACTTGGAGGACGGGTGAAAAACTGTTTTTT. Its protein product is CAITWRTGEKLFF.

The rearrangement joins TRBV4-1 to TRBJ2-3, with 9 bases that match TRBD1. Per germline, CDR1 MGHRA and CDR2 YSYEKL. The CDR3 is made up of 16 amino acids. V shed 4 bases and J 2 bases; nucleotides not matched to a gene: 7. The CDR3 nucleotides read TGCGCCAGCAGCCTTGGGACAGGGACTCTCACAGATACGCAGTATTTT. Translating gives CASSLGTGTLTDTQYF.

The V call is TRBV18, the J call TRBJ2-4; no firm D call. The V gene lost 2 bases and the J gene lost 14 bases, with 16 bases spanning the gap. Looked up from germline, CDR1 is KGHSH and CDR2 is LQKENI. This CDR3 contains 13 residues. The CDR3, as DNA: TGTGCCAGCTCACCAGTAGGTTCCCCAACCGAGTACTTC. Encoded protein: CASSPVGSPTEYF. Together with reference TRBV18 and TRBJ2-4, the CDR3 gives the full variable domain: NAGVMQNPRHLVRRRGQEARLRCSPMKGHSHVYWYRQLPEEGLKFMVYLQKENIIDESGMPKERFSAEFPKEGPSILRIQQVVRGDSAAYFCASSPVGSPTEYFGAGTRLSVL.

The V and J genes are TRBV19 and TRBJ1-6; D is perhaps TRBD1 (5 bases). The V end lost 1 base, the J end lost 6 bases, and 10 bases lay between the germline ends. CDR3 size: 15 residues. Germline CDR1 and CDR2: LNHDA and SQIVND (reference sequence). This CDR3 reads CASSIVQGTNSPLHF. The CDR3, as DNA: TGTGCCAGTAGTATAGTCCAGGGTACTAATTCACCCCTCCACTTT.

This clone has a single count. The CDR3 nucleotides are TGTGCCAGCAGCCGTACTAGCGGGGGGGCGTGGGAGCAGTACTTC. Translation gives CASSRTSGGAWEQYF. This rearrangement joins TRBV6-6 to TRBJ2-7, with 13 nucleotides matching TRBD2. Germline V lookup: CDR1 MNHNY, CDR2 SVGAGI (reference sequence). The trim removed 6 bases at V and 7 bases at J, leaving 9 bases unmatched. The CDR3 loop spans 15 amino acids.